These T cell receptor beta chains were read from a single sample in a study of blood T cell repertoires in COVID-19. Only in-frame clones appear in the TCRdb table, and some are missing; sequencing was by immunoSEQ multiplex PCR. The sample has about 150,000 clones, around 77% seen once. Sequencing used peripheral blood. These TCRs come from a man aged 50 to 60 with active or convalescent COVID-19. Each CDR3 is given with its conserved first and last residue. Each record gives: clone size, CDR3 length, J gene, V gene, D gene, CDR3 protein, CDR3 DNA. D genes are given only for firm matches. The size of a clone is reported for some rows only, either as once, few or many, or as a class for expanded clones.

>NA|15|TRBJ1-5|TRBV19|NA
CASTDWGVSNQPQHF
TGTGCCAGTACGGACTGGGGAGTTAGCAATCAGCCCCAGCATTTT
>NA|15|TRBJ2-3|TRBV9|TRBD2
CASSALSGRVDTQYF
TGTGCCAGCAGCGCCCTTTCCGGGAGGGTCGATACGCAGTATTTT
>once|16|TRBJ2-7|TRBV6-2/TRBV6-3|TRBD1
CASSYSRDRGNYEQYF
TGTGCCAGCAGTTACTCCCGGGACAGGGGGAACTACGAGCAGTACTTC
>NA|17|TRBJ1-2|TRBV28|TRBD1
CASIITGQGQGNYGYTF
TGTGCCAGCATTATCACGGGACAGGGTCAAGGGAACTATGGCTACACCTTC
>once|15|TRBJ2-1|TRBV5-4|NA
CASSLELSSYNEQFF
TGTGCCAGCAGCTTGGAACTATCCTCCTACAATGAGCAGTTCTTC
>NA|13|TRBJ1-2|TRBV9|NA
CASTSLLDYGYTF
TGTGCCAGCACCTCTCTCCTTGACTATGGCTACACCTTC
>NA|15|TRBJ2-3|TRBV9|TRBD2
CASSVVSGSPDTQYF
TGTGCCAGCAGCGTAGTTAGCGGGAGCCCAGATACGCAGTATTTT
>NA|13|TRBJ2-1|TRBV6-2/TRBV6-3|NA
CASTPSGLNEQFF
TGTGCCAGCACCCCAAGCGGGCTAAATGAGCAGTTCTTC
>NA|17|TRBJ1-6|TRBV21-1|NA
CASKWQGSVVLNSPLHF
TGTGCCAGCAAATGGCAGGGGAGTGTAGTCCTAAATTCACCCCTCCACTTT
>NA|14|TRBJ1-2|TRBV5-1|NA
CASSWVGAADGYTF
TGCGCCAGCAGCTGGGTGGGAGCGGCGGATGGCTACACCTTC
>NA|11|TRBJ1-5|TRBV19|TRBD1
CASSTDRVQHF
TGTGCCAGTAGTACCGACAGGGTCCAGCATTTT
>NA|13|TRBJ2-1|TRBV2|NA
CASRLTGYNEQFF
TGTGCCAGCAGGCTAACAGGATACAATGAGCAGTTCTTC
>NA|14|TRBJ2-5|TRBV9|TRBD2
CASSVETSGKTQYF
TGTGCCAGCAGCGTAGAAACTAGCGGAAAGACCCAGTACTTC
>NA|14|TRBJ2-3|TRBV27|NA
CASSQGTHTDTQYF
TGTGCCAGCAGTCAGGGGACCCACACAGATACGCAGTATTTT
>NA|18|TRBJ2-3|TRBV7-9|NA
CASSSPGPSPTIADTQYF
TGTGCCAGCAGCTCTCCAGGGCCTTCGCCAACTATAGCAGATACGCAGTATTTT
>NA|18|TRBJ2-1|TRBV27|NA
CASSLISGAAFSYNEQFF
TGTGCCAGCAGTTTAATTTCGGGAGCCGCTTTCTCCTACAATGAGCAGTTCTTC
>NA|11|TRBJ2-4|TRBV5-1|NA
CASENKNIQYF
TGCGCCAGTGAGAACAAAAACATTCAGTACTTC
>few|15|TRBJ1-1|TRBV28|NA
CASSPTKGVATEAFF
TGTGCCAGCAGTCCTACGAAAGGGGTAGCCACTGAAGCTTTCTTT